The 30 T cell receptor beta chains presented below share a single source sample, sequenced in a study of blood T cell repertoires in COVID-19. Data came from immunoSEQ multiplex PCR; TCRdb stores just in-frame clones and leaves some out. The sample yields 200,000 to 250,000 clones, roughly nine tenths seen once. Sequencing was performed on peripheral blood. These receptors all come from a man aged 55 to 70 who had recovered from COVID-19.

This chain connects TRBV5-1 to TRBJ2-2; D possibly corresponds to TRBD1 (6 bases). The CDR3 is made up of 14 amino acids. Between the trimmed V and J ends, which lost 4 bases and 5 bases, there was a span of 12 bases. Germline V gene lookup returns CDR1 SGHRS and CDR2 YFSETQ. CDR3 bases: TGCGCCAGCAGCCCCGAGGGGGATACCGGGGAGCTGTTTTTT. Protein sequence: CASSPEGDTGELFF.

The genes are TRBV7-3 and TRBJ2-5; 11 bases fit TRBD1. Germline CDR1 is SGHTA and CDR2 is FQGTGA. The junction had 3 bases not matched to a gene; V was cut back by 2 bases and J by 4 bases. The CDR3 loop spans 15 amino acids. DNA for the CDR3: TGTGCCAGCAGCTTACACGGGACAGGGGGAGAGACCCAGTACTTC. It codes for CASSLHGTGGETQYF.

This chain links TRBV27 with TRBJ2-1; D is possibly TRBD2 (6 bases). The germline V gene encodes CDR1 MNHEY and CDR2 SMNVEV (reference sequence). V was pared by 4 bases and J by 2 bases, with 18 bases between. There are 17 residues in the CDR3. This CDR3 is CASSSPRGSGTYNEQFF. CDR3 coding DNA: TGTGCCAGCAGTTCCCCCCGGGGTAGCGGAACCTACAATGAGCAGTTCTTC.

This chain connects TRBV27 to TRBJ2-1, with D possibly being TRBD2 (6 bases). CDR3 size: 15 residues. The V gene lost 3 bases and the J gene lost 1 base, with 10 bases spanning the gap. In germline, CDR1 is MNHEY, CDR2 SMNVEV (reference sequence). CDR3 sequence: CASSLGGTSYNEQFF. The CDR3 nucleotides read TGTGCCAGCAGTTTGGGCGGGACGTCCTACAATGAGCAGTTCTTC.

This clone was found a few times. V usage is TRBV27 and J usage is TRBJ2-3; TRBD2 matches at 7 bases. The CDR3 consists of 15 residues. Germline values: CDR1 MNHEY, CDR2 SMNVEV (reference sequence). J gave up 6 bases and V 1 base, and 7 bases lay outside the gene matches. This CDR3 is CASSLLLADLDTQYF. CDR3 bases: TGTGCCAGCAGTTTATTGCTAGCGGACCTTGATACGCAGTATTTT.

This chain joins TRBV3-1 (or the pseudogene TRBV3-2) and TRBJ2-1; 7 nucleotides match TRBD2. V lost 3 bases and J lost 3; bases outside the gene matches: 2. The CDR3 sequence is 14 residues long. In germline, CDR1 is LGHDT, CDR2 YNNKEL (reference sequence). CDR3 in amino acids: CASSQLAVYNEQFF. CDR3 coding DNA: TGTGCCAGCAGCCAGCTAGCGGTCTACAATGAGCAGTTCTTC.

The table lists this clone with a count of one. The genes are TRBV5-6 and TRBJ2-5; 9 bases fit TRBD2. Germline-derived CDR1 and CDR2 are SGHDT and YYEEEE. V trimming: 6 bases; J trimming: 2 bases; junction bases outside the gene matches: 5. CDR3 size: 14 residues. CDR3 nucleotide sequence: TGTGCCAGCACGTTAGCGGGGGTACAAGAGACCCAGTACTTC. As protein: CASTLAGVQETQYF.

This clone was recorded a few times. The J gene is TRBJ1-1, the V gene TRBV5-1; D remains unclear. Germline lookup yields CDR1 SGHRS and CDR2 YFSETQ. CDR3 length: 12 residues. V lost 4 bases and J lost 0, with 4 bases in between. The CDR3 DNA reads as TGCGCCAGCAGCGAGCTGAACACTGAAGCTTTCTTT. It translates to CASSELNTEAFF.

The chain carries TRBV29-1 and TRBJ2-5; maybe TRBD1 (5 bases). This CDR3 is 11 amino acids long. Trimming left V 4 bases short and J 5 bases short, with 8 bases between. CDR1 and CDR2 (germline): SQVTM, ANQGSEA. The CDR3 DNA is TGCAGCGTTGCGGCAGGGGAGACCCAGTACTTC. As protein: CSVAAGETQYF.

The chain joins TRBV5-1 to TRBJ1-5, with TRBD1 matching 10 bases. V gave up 4 bases and J gave up 2 bases; unmatched junction bases: 3. Germline CDR1 and CDR2: SGHRS and YFSETQ. This CDR3 comprises 15 residues. CDR3 in amino acids: CASSVGTGGNQPQHF. In nucleotides, the CDR3 is TGCGCCAGCAGCGTGGGGACAGGGGGCAATCAGCCCCAGCATTTT.

The sample holds one count of this clone. The chain couples TRBV9 to TRBJ1-2, with D unclear. The CDR3 covers 13 residues. V lost 4 bases and J lost 5, with 12 bases in between. CDR1 and CDR2 from the germline V gene are SGDLS and YYNGEE. Here the CDR3 reads CASSLGLMYGYTF. In DNA, the CDR3 is TGTGCCAGCAGCCTGGGCCTGATGTATGGCTACACCTTC.

J is TRBJ1-2 and V is TRBV19; D may be TRBD1 (5 bases). Germline CDR1 is LNHDA and CDR2 is SQIVND (reference sequence). The CDR3 sequence is 14 residues long. Trimming took 7 bases from V and 7 from J, leaving 19 bases between them. The CDR3 sequence is CASTIIRGISGYTF. The CDR3 region has the DNA TGTGCCAGTACCATCATAAGGGGCATAAGTGGCTACACCTTC.

This clone has more than one count but fewer than ten. The chain carries TRBV9 and TRBJ1-5; D unclear. CDR1 SGDLS and CDR2 YYNGEE come from the germline V gene. The CDR3 contains 14 residues. The V and J ends lost 0 bases and 2 bases respectively, with 6 bases between them. The DNA of the CDR3 is TGTGCCAGCAGCGTAGGAGTGGGCAATCAGCCCCAGCATTTT. Its protein is CASSVGVGNQPQHF.

In this sample, this clone turned up a few times. For the CDR3, the DNA is TGCAGTGCTAGTTCTGGCACCTGGAATTCACCCCTCCACTTT. It specifies CSASSGTWNSPLHF. The chain couples TRBV20-1 to TRBJ1-6; no firm D call. Trimming shortened V by 3 bases and J by 7 bases, and 13 bases separated the two germline ends. From germline, CDR1 is DFQATT and CDR2 SNEGSKA (reference sequence). The CDR3 consists of 14 residues.

The rearrangement joins TRBV14 to TRBJ1-2, with 7 bases identical to TRBD1. This CDR3 has 13 amino acids. Unmatched junction bases numbered 5, after V lost 2 bases and J lost 8 bases. CDR1 and CDR2 from the germline V gene are SGHDN and FVKESK. The CDR3 protein is CASSQSGGGGYTF. The CDR3, as DNA: TGTGCCAGCAGCCAATCAGGGGGAGGAGGCTACACCTTC.

J is TRBJ1-6 and V is TRBV6-2 or TRBV6-3; the D is unclear. V was shortened by 4 bases and J by 4 bases, with 8 bases between the two germline ends. This CDR3 has 14 residues. CDR1 MNHEY and CDR2 SVGEGT come from the germline V gene. DNA of the CDR3: TGTGCCAGCAGTTCCGGGAGATATAATTCACCCCTCCACTTT. Protein sequence: CASSSGRYNSPLHF.

The CDR3 coding sequence is TGCGCCAGCAGCTTACCCCAGGGAGGGGGTGAAAAACTGTTTTTT. Protein product: CASSLPQGGGEKLFF. The rearrangement joins TRBV5-1 to TRBJ1-4, with D possibly being TRBD1 (6 bases). The germline V and J ends were trimmed by 2 bases and 7 bases, with 15 bases remaining between them. CDR1 is SGHRS and CDR2 is YFSETQ in the germline V gene. CDR3 length: 15 residues.

The J gene is TRBJ2-1, the V gene TRBV3-1 (or the pseudogene TRBV3-2), with a possible D match to TRBD2 (6 bases). CDR1 and CDR2 from the germline V gene are LGHDT and YNNKEL (reference sequence). This CDR3 region has 16 residues. Deletions cut 4 bases from V and 1 base from J, with 14 bases between. The CDR3 sequence: CASSPSRRGSYNEQFF. In DNA, the CDR3 is TGTGCCAGCAGCCCGTCTCGGCGGGGATCCTACAATGAGCAGTTCTTC.

This chain links TRBV4-1 with TRBJ2-5, with 9 nucleotides matching TRBD1. The germline V gene encodes CDR1 MGHRA and CDR2 YSYEKL. This CDR3 has 17 residues. The J segment lost 2 bases and the V segment lost 0 bases, leaving 7 bases of the junction unmatched. The DNA for the CDR3 is TGCGCCAGCAGCCAAGATACGGGGACAGGGTATCAAGAGACCCAGTACTTC. It specifies CASSQDTGTGYQETQYF.

The chain employs TRBV27 and TRBJ1-2; D is possibly TRBD1 (5 bases). V lost 4 bases, J lost 8 bases, and 20 bases lay in between. The CDR3 contains 15 residues. Germline V CDR1 and CDR2: MNHEY, SMNVEV (reference sequence). The CDR3 nucleotides read TGTGCCAGCAGTTCAGGACATCCCGAGCGAGGAGGCTACACCTTC. This sequence encodes CASSSGHPERGGYTF.

This clone is a singleton in its sample. The CDR3: CASSLPGVHEQYF. The CDR3 DNA follows: TGTGCCAGCAGTTTACCCGGGGTCCACGAGCAGTACTTC. The chain couples TRBV28 to TRBJ2-7; D possibly corresponds to TRBD2 (5 bases). This CDR3 is built from 13 residues. From germline, CDR1 is MDHEN and CDR2 SYDVKM. Trimming cost V 2 bases and J 5 bases, with 10 bases left between them. Full variable domain (missing parts from reference TRBV28 and TRBJ2-7): DVKVTQSSRYLVKRTGEKVFLECVQDMDHENMFWYRQDPGLGLRLIYFSYDVKMKEKGDIPEGYSVSREKKERFSLILESASTNQTSMYLCASSLPGVHEQYFGPGTRLTVT.

Only a few counts were recorded for this clone. J is TRBJ1-5 and V is TRBV28; no clear D. Germline V gives CDR1 MDHEN, CDR2 SYDVKM. V gave up 6 bases and J gave up 1 base, with 7 bases separating them. CDR3 length: 13 amino acids. CDR3 loop: CASRRQSNQPQHF. CDR3 sequence (DNA): TGTGCCAGCAGAAGACAAAGCAATCAGCCCCAGCATTTT.

This chain uses TRBV2 with TRBJ2-7, with D maybe TRBD1 (5 bases). CDR1 is SNHLY and CDR2 is FYNNEI in the germline V gene. The CDR3 sequence is 14 residues long. The ends were cut back, 0 bases at V and 3 bases at J, with 9 bases in the middle. CDR3: CASSEARQIYEQYF. CDR3 DNA: TGTGCCAGCAGTGAAGCCCGACAGATCTACGAGCAGTACTTC.

The V and J genes are TRBV9 and TRBJ1-1, with D perhaps matching TRBD1 (5 bases). Germline CDR1 SGDLS, CDR2 YYNGEE. Trimming left V 2 bases short and J 10 bases short, with 21 bases between. The CDR3 consists of 15 residues. The CDR3 protein is CASSVTPGTKEGAFF. The CDR3 DNA reads as TGTGCCAGCAGCGTCACCCCCGGGACGAAGGAGGGAGCTTTCTTT.

The V call is TRBV4-1, the J call TRBJ1-5, with D possibly being TRBD1 (6 bases). V was cut by 2 bases and J by 1 base, with 15 bases left in between. The CDR3 runs to 17 residues. Germline values: CDR1 MGHRA, CDR2 YSYEKL. In DNA form, the CDR3 reads TGCGCCAGCAGCCAATACAGGGACGCGGAAAGCAATCAGCCCCAGCATTTT. This gives the protein CASSQYRDAESNQPQHF.

The J gene is TRBJ1-2, the V gene TRBV14, with 8 bases lining up with TRBD1. Germline values: CDR1 SGHDN, CDR2 FVKESK. The CDR3 spans 15 residues. V lost 3 bases to trimming and J lost 4 bases; unmatched junction nucleotides: 7. DNA for the CDR3: TGTGCCAGCAGCCATCTCCAGGACAGGGCCTATGGCTACACCTTC. Amino acids: CASSHLQDRAYGYTF.

The chain uses TRBV27 and TRBJ2-5; 10 bases line up with TRBD2. The CDR3 spans 17 residues. The germline gives CDR1 MNHEY, CDR2 SMNVEV (reference sequence). Losses at the gene ends were 0 bases for V and 3 bases for J; bases not matched to a gene: 7. The CDR3 is CASSLSMGLAGEETQYF. CDR3 coding DNA: TGTGCCAGCAGTTTATCTATGGGGCTAGCGGGAGAAGAGACCCAGTACTTC.

V usage is TRBV7-3 and J usage is TRBJ1-3; D uncertain. The germline CDR1 and CDR2 sequences are SGHTA and FQGTGA. This CDR3 comprises 15 residues. Deletions cut 5 bases from V and 4 bases from J, with 15 bases between. The CDR3, as DNA: TGTGCCAGCAGCCTCCTTCACGGGTACGGAAACACCATATATTTT. Amino acid sequence: CASSLLHGYGNTIYF. The full variable domain, completed using reference TRBV7-3 and TRBJ1-3, is GAGVSQTPSNKVTEKGKYVELRCDPISGHTALYWYRQSLGQGPEFLIYFQGTGAADDSGLPNDRFFAVRPEGSVSTLKIQRTERGDSAVYLCASSLLHGYGNTIYFGEGSWLTVV.

This chain connects TRBV5-8 to TRBJ1-2; no clear D gene. The ends were cut back, 4 bases at V and 5 bases at J, with 12 bases in the middle. In germline, CDR1 is SGHTS, CDR2 YDEGEE. The CDR3 spans 13 residues. In DNA, the CDR3 is TGTGCCAGCAGCCCCGCGGGAATTTATGGCTACACCTTC. Translating it yields CASSPAGIYGYTF.

This CDR3 reads CASSESLSSYNEQFF. DNA of the CDR3: TGTGCCAGCAGCGAGAGCCTGAGCTCCTACAATGAGCAGTTCTTC. J is TRBJ2-1 and V is TRBV28; no clear D. This CDR3 comprises 15 residues. Germline V gene lookup returns CDR1 MDHEN and CDR2 SYDVKM. V was cut by 6 bases and J by 0 bases, with 12 bases left in between.